This passage covers 19 T cell receptor beta chains from one sample sequenced in a study of blood T cell repertoires in COVID-19 (dated by TCRdb to the early 2020s). Libraries were built with the immunoSEQ multiplex PCR assay. TCRdb holds this immuneACCESS table with in-frame rearrangements only. Some clones are missing; in checked studies, unresolved V genes explain under half, and the rest has no known cause. Counted in this sample were about 210,000 clones; 85% of them appeared once. The ten most abundant clones make up approximately 5% of the sample. Sequencing was performed on peripheral blood. The receptor set was obtained from a woman aged 80 or over with acute or convalescent COVID-19.

This clone occurred a few times. The chain joins TRBV7-2 to TRBJ1-6; 9 positions match TRBD1. Germline V gene data show CDR1 as SGHTA and CDR2 as FQGNSA. V lost 1 base to trimming and J lost 9 bases; unmatched junction nucleotides: 10. This CDR3 comprises 17 residues. CDR3 residues: CASSLVWGGTGSSPLHF. The CDR3, as DNA: TGTGCCAGCAGCTTAGTCTGGGGTGGGACAGGGAGTTCACCCCTCCACTTT.

This clone appeared a single time. The chain joins TRBV7-9 to TRBJ1-1; maybe TRBD1 (5 bases). V lost 5 bases and J 8 bases, leaving 15 bases between the germline ends. The CDR3 spans 13 residues. The germline V gene encodes CDR1 SEHNR and CDR2 FQNEAQ (reference sequence). CDR3 in amino acids: CASSHSGGSEAFF. CDR3 in DNA: TGTGCCAGCAGCCACTCCGGGGGTTCAGAAGCTTTCTTT.

The chain uses TRBV9 and TRBJ1-2; no clear D gene. There are 14 residues in the CDR3. With 2 bases removed from V and 5 bases from J, the gap between germline ends came to 13 bases. From germline, CDR1 is SGDLS and CDR2 YYNGEE. The CDR3 spells CASSVLNGVYGYTF. The CDR3, as DNA: TGTGCCAGCAGCGTCCTTAACGGGGTTTATGGCTACACCTTC. The whole variable domain, filled in from reference TRBV9 and TRBJ1-2, reads DSGVTQTPKHLITATGQRVTLRCSPRSGDLSVYWYQQSLDQGLQFLIQYYNGEERAKGNILERFSAQQFPDLHSELNLSSLELGDSALYFCASSVLNGVYGYTFGSGTRLTVV.

The genes are TRBV12-5 and TRBJ1-1, with D perhaps matching TRBD1 (5 bases). V was trimmed by 5 bases and J by 4 bases, leaving 11 bases between them. This CDR3 is built from 13 residues. CDR1 LGHNT and CDR2 FRNRAP come from the germline V gene. In DNA, the CDR3 is TGTGCTAGTGGTCCTCAGGGCCCCACTGAAGCTTTCTTT. It yields the protein CASGPQGPTEAFF.

This chain joins TRBV28 and TRBJ1-5, with D maybe TRBD1 (6 bases). The germline gives CDR1 MDHEN, CDR2 SYDVKM. V shed 3 bases and J shed 6 bases, with 15 bases lying between them. This CDR3 is 15 amino acids long. The CDR3 DNA reads TGTGCCAGCAGTTTGGGGGGGGCGGAGGGTCAGCCCCAGCATTTT. As protein: CASSLGGAEGQPQHF.

The gene calls are TRBV12-5 and TRBJ1-1; D unclear. Trimming took 0 bases from V and 4 from J, leaving 9 bases between them. Germline CDR1 LGHNT, CDR2 FRNRAP. The CDR3 totals 14 residues. The CDR3: CASGLVGGRTEAFF. CDR3 in DNA: TGTGCTAGTGGTTTGGTAGGCGGCCGCACTGAAGCTTTCTTT.

The chain carries TRBV24-1 and TRBJ2-3; a weak D match, TRBD1 (6 bases). Germline V lookup: CDR1 KGHDR, CDR2 SFDVKD. Trimming shortened V by 6 bases and J by 6 bases, and 21 bases separated the two germline ends. The CDR3 sequence is 16 residues long. DNA of the CDR3: TGTGCCACCAGTTTAAGGGGGAGTAGTCTGGCCGATACGCAGTATTTT. Translating it yields CATSLRGSSLADTQYF.

The chain employs TRBV20-1 and TRBJ2-1, with 12 bases lining up with TRBD2. The CDR3 runs 21 residues. V dropped 3 bases and J dropped 0; count of bases not matched to a gene: 18. Germline CDR1 and CDR2: DFQATT and SNEGSKA (reference sequence). CDR3 sequence: CSASSPWSTSGSRSSYNEQFF. The CDR3 nucleotides read TGCAGTGCTAGTTCCCCCTGGTCGACTAGCGGGAGCCGGAGCTCCTACAATGAGCAGTTCTTC.

This clone has just one count. The chain has TRBV11-2 and TRBJ1-6, with D possibly being TRBD1 (5 bases). The germline CDR1 and CDR2 sequences are SGHAT and FQNNGV. This CDR3 is built from 16 residues. The V end lost 0 bases, the J end lost 4 bases, and 10 bases lay between the germline ends. CDR3 nucleotide sequence: TGTGCCAGCAGCTTAGATGGGGGGGGATATAATTCACCCCTCCACTTT. Its translation is CASSLDGGGYNSPLHF.

This clone has just a few counts. The chain links TRBV7-6 to TRBJ2-7; possibly TRBD2 for D (5 bases). Trimming left V 2 bases short and J 7 bases short, with 24 bases between. Per the germline V gene, CDR1 is SGHVS and CDR2 is FNYEAQ. The CDR3 totals 17 residues. CDR3 in DNA: TGTGCCAGCAGCTTACGGCCAACCATGGATAAAAGAGGGGAGCAGTACTTC. This codes for CASSLRPTMDKRGEQYF.

V and J are TRBV18 and TRBJ2-7, with D uncertain. The CDR3 runs to 13 residues. Germline CDR1 is KGHSH and CDR2 is LQKENI. V was clipped by 4 bases and J by 2 bases, with 9 bases between them. CDR3 DNA sequence: TGTGCCAGCTCACGGTCTATTCCCTACGAGCAGTACTTC. Translation gives CASSRSIPYEQYF.

The V and J genes are TRBV25-1 and TRBJ2-7, with D perhaps matching TRBD2 (5 bases). The CDR3 extends over 17 amino acids. Germline values: CDR1 MGHDK, CDR2 SYGVNS. V was trimmed by 2 bases and J by 2 bases, leaving 19 bases between them. The CDR3 DNA sequence: TGTGCCAGCAGTGAAGTCTTCCAAAAAGGAGGCGCCTACGAGCAGTACTTC. This codes for CASSEVFQKGGAYEQYF.

The chain recombines TRBV5-1 with TRBJ2-1, with 8 bases matching TRBD1. V was clipped by 2 bases and J by 7 bases; unmatched bases: 5. The CDR3 is 14 amino acids. CDR1 and CDR2 from the germline V gene are SGHRS and YFSETQ. CDR3: CASSFQGADNEQFF. In DNA, the CDR3 is TGCGCCAGCAGCTTCCAGGGGGCAGATAATGAGCAGTTCTTC. The whole variable domain, remainder taken from reference TRBV5-1 and TRBJ2-1, is KAGVTQTPRYLIKTRGQQVTLSCSPISGHRSVSWYQQTPGQGLQFLFEYFSETQRNKGNFPGRFSGRQFSNSRSEMNVSTLELGDSALYLCASSFQGADNEQFFGPGTRLTVL.

The chain recombines TRBV5-1 with TRBJ2-1, with 10 bases identical to TRBD1. V trimming: 1 base; J trimming: 1 base; junction bases outside the gene matches: 2. Germline V gene sequence: CDR1 SGHRS, CDR2 YFSETQ. This CDR3 has 16 amino acids. The CDR3 sequence: CASSLQGQGSYNEQFF. CDR3 nucleotide sequence: TGCGCCAGCAGCTTGCAGGGACAGGGGTCCTACAATGAGCAGTTCTTC.

The rearrangement links TRBV10-3 to TRBJ1-6; unclear D gene. The CDR3 runs 15 residues. Germline V CDR1 and CDR2: ENHRY, SYGVKD. V was cut by 4 bases and J by 5 bases, with 12 bases left in between. The chain's CDR3 is CAISVGRRDNSPLHF. The DNA for the CDR3 is TGTGCCATCAGTGTTGGACGGAGGGATAATTCACCCCTCCACTTT.

This clone showed up just once. The chain combines TRBV6-5 with TRBJ1-1, with 7 bases lining up with TRBD1. Germline loops: CDR1 MNHEY, CDR2 SVGAGI. The V and J ends lost 3 bases and 2 bases, in that order; junction bases with no gene match: 3. CDR3 length: 14 amino acids. Here the CDR3 reads CASSYTGANTEAFF. In nucleotides, the CDR3 is TGTGCCAGCAGTTATACAGGGGCAAACACTGAAGCTTTCTTT.

To note about this clone: This CDR3 is also generated by other DNA sequences in the sample. This sequence joins TRBV7-2 and TRBJ1-1; TRBD1 is a possible D gene (6 bases). The CDR3 is 13 residues long. CDR1 is SGHTA and CDR2 is FQGNSA in the germline V gene. The V gene lost 3 bases and the J gene lost 2 bases, with 7 bases spanning the gap. CDR3 DNA sequence: TGTGCCAGCAGCTTGGACAGAAACACTGAAGCTTTCTTT. Its translation is CASSLDRNTEAFF. Based on the CDR3 plus reference TRBV7-2 and TRBJ1-1, the full variable domain is GAGVSQSPSNKVTEKGKDVELRCDPISGHTALYWYRQSLGQGLEFLIYFQGNSAPDKSGLPSDRFSAERTGGSVSTLTIQRTQQEDSAVYLCASSLDRNTEAFFGQGTRLTVV.

The chain uses TRBV6-5 and TRBJ1-1, with D tentatively TRBD1 (5 bases). This CDR3 region has 13 residues. The germline V and J ends were trimmed by 11 bases and 0 bases, with 13 bases remaining between them. Germline CDR1 reads MNHEY; CDR2 reads SVGAGI. The CDR3 DNA sequence: TGTGCCGCGACCACGGGGGTGAACACTGAAGCTTTCTTT. Protein product: CAATTGVNTEAFF.

The chain recombines TRBV9 with TRBJ1-2, with a weak D call TRBD1 (6 bases). The length of the CDR3 is 12 residues. Trimming left V 4 bases short and J 8 bases short, with 12 bases between. Germline V CDR1 and CDR2: SGDLS, YYNGEE. As DNA, the CDR3 is TGTGCCAGCAGCTTAAACGACAGGGGCTACACCTTC. Residues: CASSLNDRGYTF.